This T cell receptor (beta chain) came from a study of T-cell memory formation after mild COVID-19. MiXCR, run by TCRdb on the 5' RACE reads, gives a single entry per CDR3 protein. The data contain about 350,000 distinct CDR3 sequences, roughly 13% of them singletons. Germline CDR1 reads SGHVS; CDR2 reads FQNEAQ. Germline trimming cut 6 bases from V and 0 bases from J; bases unmatched to any gene: 7. The CDR3 is made up of 16 amino acids. This TCR derives from a young man who had mild COVID-19 (a few samples of this study predate the infection). Cell type and time point are not known. The V gene is TRBV7-8, the J gene TRBJ2-2; 7 bases line up with TRBD1. Sequences were obtained from PBMCs or a T cell subset sorted from them (not recorded which). This CDR3 reads CASSSIGTANTGELFF. The CDR3 DNA reads TGTGCCAGCAGTTCGATCGGGACAGCGAACACCGGGGAGCTGTTTTTT.